These 3 T cell receptor beta chains originate from one sample sequenced in a study of blood T cell repertoires in COVID-19. Assay: immunoSEQ multiplex PCR; the TCRdb copy retains only in-frame clones and omits some. In the table there are approximately 310,000 clones, approximately 81% of which are singletons. Sequencing was performed on PBMCs or T cells enriched from blood (not recorded which). The receptors come from a woman aged 25 to 39 who had been exposed to COVID-19.

This sequence joins TRBV19 and TRBJ1-6; no clear D. The ends were cut back, 3 bases at V and 4 bases at J, with 19 bases in the middle. Germline CDR1 is LNHDA and CDR2 is SQIVND (reference sequence). The CDR3 totals 18 residues. CDR3 residues: CASSMSPFSTDYNSPLHF. CDR3 DNA: TGTGCCAGTAGTATGAGCCCTTTTTCAACAGATTATAATTCACCCCTCCACTTT.

This chain uses TRBV5-1 with TRBJ2-3, with 7 bases identical to TRBD1. There are 15 residues in the CDR3. V dropped 2 bases and J dropped 4; count of bases not matched to a gene: 7. Germline V CDR1 and CDR2: SGHRS, YFSETQ. CDR3 DNA: TGCGCCAGCAGCTTATCTGGGACAGACTCAGATACGCAGTATTTT. Amino acid sequence: CASSLSGTDSDTQYF.

This chain uses TRBV21-1 with TRBJ2-5; the table's D gene call, TRBD2, was not cross checked with the DNA. TRBV21-1 is reported as a pseudogene. This CDR3 spans 15 amino acids. CDR3 protein: CASSKVEWSRETQYF. The DNA of the CDR3 is TGTGCCAGCAGCAAAGTAGAATGGTCTCGAGAGACCCAGTACTTC.